This TCR beta chain comes out of a study of OX40 agonist ivuxolimab in advanced cancers. Turning to the study itself: Across the patients, intravenous ivuxolimab was delivered every 2 weeks at 0.01 to 10 mg/kg.

The assay was immunoSEQ multiplex PCR, and TCRdb's table has in-frame clones only and misses some. The sample holds about 58,000 clones, 70% to 80% seen once. The study, taken as a whole, reports: At doses 0.1 to 3.0 mg/kg, CD4+ and CD8+ clones expanded.

Worth noting for this clone: Its cognate antigen is unknown.

The CDR3 loop spans 16 amino acids. CDR1 is MNHEY, CDR2 SMNVEV, per germline (reference sequence). V lost 3 bases to trimming and J lost 4 bases, with 17 bases between them. The chain employs TRBV27 and TRBJ2-3; the D gene could be TRBD1 or TRBD2 (5 bases each). This TCR derives from an adult with an advanced solid tumor such as melanoma, head and neck, liver or kidney cancer. Source: CD4+ or CD8+ T cells sorted from blood, taken in a trial of the OX40 agonist ivuxolimab. The CDR3: CASSLSAGLRADTQYF. The CDR3, as DNA: TGTGCCAGCAGTTTGAGTGCGGGCCTCAGGGCAGATACGCAGTATTTT.